A selection of T cell receptor beta chains follows, all from one sample in a study of T-cell memory formation after mild COVID-19. TCRdb re-derived calls from the 5' RACE reads in MiXCR, one entry per CDR3 protein. This sample yields approximately 100,000 distinct CDR3 sequences, of which approximately 15% are seen a single time; 28% belongs to the top ten. The sample consisted of PBMCs or a T cell subset sorted from them (not recorded which). These receptors were obtained from an adult woman who had mild COVID-19 (a few samples of this study predate the infection). Cell type and time point are not known. Each CDR3 is given with its conserved first and last residue.

J gene	V gene	CDR3 protein
TRBJ2-1	TRBV20-1	CSARPATEPLTSVNEQFF
TRBJ1-3	TRBV12-3/TRBV12-4	CASSFSQEWAGGNTIYF
TRBJ2-3	TRBV6-6	CASSYYRTADEDTQYF
TRBJ2-3	TRBV6-5	CASKSGTHKGTDTQYF
TRBJ1-1	TRBV7-9	CASSLAEGGRAFF
TRBJ1-1	TRBV20-1	CSARGQGQGEWYTEAFF
TRBJ1-1	TRBV6-6	CASSYPGGAPEAFF
TRBJ1-1	TRBV27	CASSLQGSTEAFF
TRBJ2-7	TRBV7-9	CASSSDSFTTYEQYF
TRBJ1-2	TRBV30	CAWMGTGIFYGYTF
TRBJ2-1	TRBV5-6	CASSLRREGRNEQFF
TRBJ1-2	TRBV7-9	CASSSSGGGYTF
TRBJ2-7	TRBV12-3/TRBV12-4	CASRNTAEQYF
TRBJ2-3	TRBV11-2	CASSGAGVTDTQYF
TRBJ2-3	TRBV29-1	CSGLTGGADTQYF
TRBJ2-1	TRBV7-8	CASSSRGTSYNEQFF
TRBJ1-1	TRBV6-5	CASSYRGSTEAFF
TRBJ1-1	TRBV19	CASSSWGSPGITEAFF
TRBJ1-5	TRBV7-2	CASREQGLAGQPQHF
TRBJ2-1	TRBV30	CAWSVYLSWDSEATYNEQFF
TRBJ2-7	TRBV20-1	CSAPGPERASYEQYF
TRBJ2-1	TRBV9	CASSVDGLYNEQFF
TRBJ2-3	TRBV6-5	CASTYGRAGGPDTQYF
TRBJ2-6	TRBV6-2/TRBV6-3	CASNGDRNSGANVLTF
TRBJ2-7	TRBV7-9	CASSLALQPTYEQYF
TRBJ2-1	TRBV11-2	CASSSTGDDLLYNEQFF
TRBJ2-7	TRBV29-1	CSVRAGEAEQYF
TRBJ1-1	TRBV5-1	CASSEIPGQTEAFF
TRBJ1-4	TRBV4-1	CASSQGGQLNEKLFF
TRBJ1-1	TRBV10-3	CAITSGNTEAFF
TRBJ2-7	TRBV7-9	CASSFTGDYEQYF
TRBJ1-1	TRBV9	CASSVGTGWATEAFF
TRBJ2-2	TRBV4-1	CASSYGGAIGELFF
TRBJ1-3	TRBV14	CASSHLRDFRENTIYF
TRBJ2-3	TRBV5-1	CASSLAPSTDTQYF
TRBJ2-2	TRBV5-1	CASSSGTSGYPRDGELFF
TRBJ2-1	TRBV5-1	CASSLDGGPYNEQFF
TRBJ1-1	TRBV29-1	CSVVEGQGAKEAFF
TRBJ2-1	TRBV7-9	CASSLVESGGEQFF
TRBJ2-1	TRBV4-1	CASEAGGGYNEQFF
TRBJ2-1	TRBV24-1	CATSERTALIYNEQFF
TRBJ2-2	TRBV6-6	CASSQGPGELFF
TRBJ2-1	TRBV6-5	CASSYASRRAYNEQFF
TRBJ2-1	TRBV11-3	CASSFWGLADTYNEQFF
TRBJ2-5	TRBV9	CASSAFFGVLETQYF
TRBJ1-2	TRBV12-3/TRBV12-4	CASSPLTGTVVYGYTF
TRBJ2-7	TRBV7-9	CASSLVGIHEQYF
TRBJ1-6	TRBV3-1	CASSQDWAGGNSPLHF
TRBJ2-7	TRBV13	CASSLAGGSQYEQYF
TRBJ1-1	TRBV30	CAWGGGGTEAFF
TRBJ2-7	TRBV4-2	CASSPTLAGGVSAYEQYF
TRBJ1-2	TRBV19	CASSVAGTGISYGYTF
TRBJ2-5	TRBV6-2/TRBV6-3	CASRGTGLETQYF